One and the same sample provided the 5 T cell receptor beta chains below, sequenced in a study of low-dose radiotherapy and immunotherapy resistance in tumors. Time point reported: before trial treatment. First-strand cDNA relied on TRAV- and TRBV-specific primers spanning alpha and beta chains. With a constant-region primer and a V-primer adapter, TCRs were subjected to roughly 18 PCR cycles of amplification. Via MiXCR, TCRdb re-called the reads, giving one row per CDR3 protein. This sample has tens of thousands of distinct CDR3 sequences, with 9% to 9.5% found just once. Sequenced material: PBMCs, taken before treatment. These receptors were obtained from a male donor with prostate cancer.

This clonotype was seen repeatedly, ten times or more. The gene calls are TRBV28 and TRBJ2-2, with a tentative D call TRBD2 (5 bases). Looked up from germline, CDR1 is MDHEN and CDR2 is SYDVKM. The V gene lost 6 bases and the J gene lost 10 bases, with 12 bases spanning the gap. The CDR3 runs 12 residues. Here the CDR3 DNA reads TGTGCCAGCAGGGAGGATTCGGAGGAGCTGTTTTTT. Amino acids: CASREDSEELFF.

This clonotype was observed many times. The V gene is TRBV2, the J gene TRBJ2-5, with 11 positions matching TRBD1. The CDR3 is 15 residues long. The V segment lost 3 bases and the J segment 5 bases; nucleotides outside the gene matches: 5. Germline-derived CDR1 and CDR2 are SNHLY and FYNNEI. CDR3: CASSEDRGRRETQYF. The CDR3, as DNA: TGTGCCAGCAGTGAGGACAGGGGGCGCAGGGAGACCCAGTACTTC.

This clonotype was seen many times. CDR3 sequence reads: CASSSQRGEQFF. Written as DNA, the CDR3 is TGTGCCAGCAGCTCCCAGCGGGGCGAGCAGTTCTTC. The chain recombines TRBV14 with TRBJ2-1, with 7 bases identical to TRBD2. The CDR3 has 12 amino acids. V lost 5 bases and J lost 10; bases outside the gene matches: 5. Germline V gives CDR1 SGHDN, CDR2 FVKESK.

This clonotype was detected many times. The rearrangement joins TRBV6-5 to TRBJ2-7; D is undetermined. Germline CDR1 MNHEY, CDR2 SVGAGI. The CDR3 is made up of 11 amino acids. V was pared by 0 bases and J by 8 bases, with 5 bases between. The CDR3 reads CASSYSGKQYF. CDR3 nucleotide sequence: TGTGCCAGCAGTTACTCAGGCAAGCAGTACTTC.

In this sample, this clonotype turned up many times. This chain links TRBV30 with TRBJ2-7; 7 bases map to TRBD2. The junction had 14 bases not matched to a gene; V was cut back by 1 base and J by 2 bases. Germline V CDR1 and CDR2: GTSNPN, SVGIG (reference sequence). The CDR3 runs to 17 residues. The CDR3 is CAWSEPPRLARTYEQYF. DNA of the CDR3: TGTGCCTGGAGTGAGCCCCCGCGACTAGCAAGGACCTACGAGCAGTACTTC.